Each of the 7 T cell receptor beta chains below was sequenced from the same sample in a study of shared clonotypes between healthy human individuals. Sequencing was performed with immunoSEQ multiplex PCR; in TCRdb, only in-frame clones are kept and a portion is missing. The table includes approximately 2.1 million clones, approximately 95% detected once. Sequencing was carried out using naive CD4+ T cells from PBMCs. Subset in this sample: CD45RA+ positively selected. These receptors were taken from a man aged 18 to 30 in good health. Some clones in this sample may be carry-over from other donors' samples.

J is TRBJ2-7 and V is TRBV7-3; 7 bases map to TRBD1. The CDR3 length is 13 residues. The V gene's germline CDR1 is SGHTA and CDR2 FQGTGA. With V trimmed by 3 bases and J by 10 bases, 9 bases remained unmatched. The CDR3 spells CASSFLVRGLQYF. DNA of the CDR3: TGTGCCAGCAGCTTTTTAGTGAGGGGGCTCCAGTACTTC.

CDR3 amino acids: CASPGRPGVTARAFF. CDR3 sequence (DNA): TGTGCCAGTCCGGGACGCCCCGGCGTAACGGCTAGAGCTTTCTTT. The rearrangement links TRBV6-1 to TRBJ1-1, with D tentatively TRBD1 (5 bases). Germline CDR1 is MNHNS and CDR2 is SASEGT. Trimming pared 9 bases from V and 10 bases from J, leaving 27 bases between. The CDR3 extends over 15 amino acids.

The rearrangement uses TRBV5-4 and TRBJ1-1; D is ambiguous. The V gene lost 5 bases and the J gene lost 0 bases, with 20 bases spanning the gap. Per the germline V gene, CDR1 is SGHNT and CDR2 is YYREEE (reference sequence). The CDR3 is made up of 17 amino acids. The CDR3 DNA is TGTGCCAGCAGGCCGTTTCAATTTGGGAGGATGAACACTGAAGCTTTCTTT. This encodes CASRPFQFGRMNTEAFF.

The rearrangement joins TRBV7-3 to TRBJ2-6; the D gene is possibly TRBD1 (6 bases). Germline CDR1 reads SGHTA; CDR2 reads FQGTGA. The CDR3 contains 18 residues. Trimming removed 5 bases at V and 3 bases at J, with 20 bases between. The CDR3 bases are TGTGCCAGCAGCGCGACCGGGACACCCCGGGATGGGGCCAACGTCCTGACTTTC. This codes for CASSATGTPRDGANVLTF. The full variable domain, rest sourced from reference TRBV7-3 and TRBJ2-6, is GAGVSQTPSNKVTEKGKYVELRCDPISGHTALYWYRQSLGQGPEFLIYFQGTGAADDSGLPNDRFFAVRPEGSVSTLKIQRTERGDSAVYLCASSATGTPRDGANVLTFGAGSRLTVL.

In its sample, this clone was seen once. The CDR3 bases are TGTGCCAGCAGCGGGACAGAGGCTTTCTTT. It encodes CASSGTEAFF. The V call is TRBV7-9, the J call TRBJ1-1, with 7 bases lining up with TRBD1. CDR1 is SEHNR and CDR2 is FQNEAQ in the germline V gene (reference sequence). The CDR3 spans 10 residues. Losses at the gene ends were 5 bases for V and 11 bases for J; bases not matched to a gene: 2.

The gene calls are TRBV4-1 and TRBJ1-3; maybe TRBD1 (6 bases). From germline, CDR1 is MGHRA and CDR2 YSYEKL. This CDR3 is 18 amino acids long. Trimming cost V 0 bases and J 0 bases, with 15 bases left between them. The CDR3 sequence is CASSQDPGGTPSGNTIYF. The CDR3 nucleotides read TGCGCCAGCAGCCAAGATCCGGGCGGGACACCCTCTGGAAACACCATATATTTT.

A word on this clone: This specimen includes other DNA sequences encoding the same CDR3. J is TRBJ2-3 and V is TRBV7-6; no clear D gene. V dropped 6 bases and J dropped 0 bases, with 4 bases sitting between them. The CDR3 is 12 amino acids. Germline V gene lookup returns CDR1 SGHVS and CDR2 FNYEAQ. In DNA form, the CDR3 reads TGTGCCAGCAGTTTTAGCACAGATACGCAGTATTTT. Its protein product is CASSFSTDTQYF. The full variable domain, completed using reference TRBV7-6 and TRBJ2-3, is GAGVSQSPRYKVTKRGQDVALRCDPISGHVSLYWYRQALGQGPEFLTYFNYEAQQDKSGLPNDRFSAERPEGSISTLTIQRTEQRDSAMYRCASSFSTDTQYFGPGTRLTVL.